These 8 T cell receptor beta chains were sequenced from one sample in a study of early T cells in non-severe SARS-CoV-2 infection. MiXCR, applied by TCRdb to the 5' RACE reads, yields one record per CDR3 protein. The profile shows tens of thousands of distinct CDR3 sequences, about 12% of them singletons. This specimen consisted of whole blood, obtained at baseline. Receptors were obtained from an adult who was a healthcare worker with PCR-confirmed SARS-CoV-2 infection or an uninfected control (not recorded which).

This chain joins TRBV29-1 and TRBJ2-3; D gene uncertain. V was trimmed by 6 bases and J by 4 bases, leaving 14 bases between them. The germline V gene encodes CDR1 SQVTM and CDR2 ANQGSEA. The length of the CDR3 is 13 residues. CDR3 in amino acids: CSVDFVLADTQYF. Here the CDR3 DNA reads TGCAGCGTCGATTTCGTATTGGCAGATACGCAGTATTTT.

This clonotype was counted a few times. The chain uses TRBV11-3 and TRBJ2-7; possibly TRBD2 for D (5 bases). Germline assignment: CDR1 SGHNT and CDR2 YENEEA. V gave up 3 bases and J gave up 1 base, with 19 bases separating them. The CDR3 has 17 amino acids. Here the CDR3 DNA reads TGTGCCAGCAGCTTCACTAGTAAGGGCAAAAATTCCTACGAGCAGTACTTC. This codes for CASSFTSKGKNSYEQYF.

This clonotype has just a few counts. The chain combines TRBV12-5 with TRBJ1-2, with D possibly matching TRBD1 (5 bases). V gave up 5 bases and J gave up 6 bases, with 16 bases separating them. Germline lookup yields CDR1 LGHNT and CDR2 FRNRAP. This CDR3 has 14 amino acids. CDR3 residues: CASGPLGGTHGYTF. CDR3 in DNA: TGTGCTAGTGGTCCCTTGGGGGGAACCCATGGCTACACCTTC. The full variable domain, with the rest looked up from reference TRBV12-5 and TRBJ1-2, is DARVTQTPRHKVTEMGQEVTMRCQPILGHNTVFWYRQTMMQGLELLAYFRNRAPLDDSGMPKDRFSAEMPDATLATLKIQPSEPRDSAVYFCASGPLGGTHGYTFGSGTRLTVV.

This clonotype was counted ten times or more. This rearrangement joins TRBV12-3 or TRBV12-4 to TRBJ1-2; no firm D call. Trimming stripped 5 bases from V and 8 bases from J, with 15 bases between. The CDR3 loop spans 13 amino acids. The CDR3: CASSPPGSKGYTF. The CDR3 bases are TGTGCCAGCAGTCCCCCGGGGTCAAAGGGCTACACCTTC.

This clonotype was detected ten times or more. V gene TRBV6-5 combines with J gene TRBJ1-6, with D uncertain. This CDR3 region has 14 residues. The V end was cut by 6 bases, the J end by 7 bases, with 13 bases between. Germline V gene sequence: CDR1 MNHEY, CDR2 SVGAGI. CDR3 sequence: CASRQYGSNSPLHF. For the CDR3, the DNA is TGTGCCAGCAGGCAATACGGATCAAATTCACCCCTCCACTTT.

This chain joins TRBV5-6 and TRBJ2-7; TRBD1 matches at 11 bases. Germline CDR1 is SGHDT and CDR2 is YYEEEE. There are 15 residues in the CDR3. V lost 4 bases to trimming and J lost 0 bases; unmatched junction nucleotides: 3. The CDR3 reads CASSADRGLSYEQYF. The DNA of the CDR3 is TGTGCCAGCAGCGCGGACAGGGGGCTCTCCTACGAGCAGTACTTC.

The table lists this clonotype with many counts. This rearrangement joins TRBV6-5 to TRBJ2-2; D is perhaps TRBD1 (5 bases). CDR1 and CDR2 from the germline V gene are MNHEY and SVGAGI. The CDR3 loop spans 14 amino acids. Trimming took off 8 bases at V and 1 base at J, with 11 bases between the two ends. The DNA of the CDR3 is TGTGCCAGCGGGGCCTTAGAGAACACCGGGGAGCTGTTTTTT. Protein: CASGALENTGELFF.

This clonotype has a handful of counts. The genes are TRBV7-9 and TRBJ2-3; unclear D gene. The CDR3 length is 14 residues. The V and J ends lost 5 bases and 6 bases respectively, with 15 bases between them. Germline loops: CDR1 SEHNR, CDR2 FQNEAQ (reference sequence). The CDR3 bases are TGTGCCAGCAGCCTACCTGACCCTGTCGATACGCAGTATTTT. Translated, it gives CASSLPDPVDTQYF.